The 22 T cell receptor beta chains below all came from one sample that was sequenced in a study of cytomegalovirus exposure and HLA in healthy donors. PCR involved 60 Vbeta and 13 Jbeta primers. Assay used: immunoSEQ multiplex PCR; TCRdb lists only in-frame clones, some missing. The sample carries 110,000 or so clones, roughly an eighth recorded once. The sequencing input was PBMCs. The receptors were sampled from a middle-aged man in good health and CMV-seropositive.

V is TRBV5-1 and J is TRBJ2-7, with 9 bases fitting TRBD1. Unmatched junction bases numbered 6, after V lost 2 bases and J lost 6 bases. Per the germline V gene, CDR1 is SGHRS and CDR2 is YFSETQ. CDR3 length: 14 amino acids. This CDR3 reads CASSFGQGIGEQYF. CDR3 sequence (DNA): TGCGCCAGCAGCTTTGGACAGGGGATTGGCGAGCAGTACTTC. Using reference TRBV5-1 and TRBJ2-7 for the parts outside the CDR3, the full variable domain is KAGVTQTPRYLIKTRGQQVTLSCSPISGHRSVSWYQQTPGQGLQFLFEYFSETQRNKGNFPGRFSGRQFSNSRSEMNVSTLELGDSALYLCASSFGQGIGEQYFGPGTRLTVT.

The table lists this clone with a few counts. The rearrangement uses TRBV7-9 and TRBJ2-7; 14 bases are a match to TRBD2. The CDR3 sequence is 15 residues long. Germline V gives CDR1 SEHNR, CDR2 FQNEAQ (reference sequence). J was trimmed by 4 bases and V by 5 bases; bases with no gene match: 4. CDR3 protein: CASSHGTSGSYEQYF. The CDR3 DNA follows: TGTGCCAGCAGCCACGGGACTAGCGGGAGTTACGAGCAGTACTTC.

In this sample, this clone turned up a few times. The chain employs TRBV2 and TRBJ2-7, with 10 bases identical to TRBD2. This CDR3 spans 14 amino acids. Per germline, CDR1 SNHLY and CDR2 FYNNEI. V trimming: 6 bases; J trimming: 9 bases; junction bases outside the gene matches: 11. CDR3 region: CASRDESGRAAQYF. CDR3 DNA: TGTGCCAGCAGAGATGAGAGCGGGAGGGCCGCGCAGTACTTC.

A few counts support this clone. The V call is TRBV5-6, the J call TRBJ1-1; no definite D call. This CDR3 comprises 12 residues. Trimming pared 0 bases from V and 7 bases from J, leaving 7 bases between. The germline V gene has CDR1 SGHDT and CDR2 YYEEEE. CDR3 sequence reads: CASSLAGSEAFF. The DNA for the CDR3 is TGTGCCAGCAGCTTGGCGGGGAGTGAAGCTTTCTTT.

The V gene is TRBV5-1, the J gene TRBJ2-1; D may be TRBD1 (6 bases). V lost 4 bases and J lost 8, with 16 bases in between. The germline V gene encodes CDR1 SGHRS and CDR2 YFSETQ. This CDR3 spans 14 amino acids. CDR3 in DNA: TGCGCCAGCAGCCACGGACAGTCTGGGGATGAGCAGTTCTTC. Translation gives CASSHGQSGDEQFF.

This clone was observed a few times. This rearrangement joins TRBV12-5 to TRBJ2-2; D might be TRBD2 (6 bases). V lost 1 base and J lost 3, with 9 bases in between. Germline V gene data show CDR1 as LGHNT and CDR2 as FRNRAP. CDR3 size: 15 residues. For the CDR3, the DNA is TGTGCTAGTGGTTTGGAGCGGGTAGACACCGGGGAGCTGTTTTTT. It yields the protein CASGLERVDTGELFF.

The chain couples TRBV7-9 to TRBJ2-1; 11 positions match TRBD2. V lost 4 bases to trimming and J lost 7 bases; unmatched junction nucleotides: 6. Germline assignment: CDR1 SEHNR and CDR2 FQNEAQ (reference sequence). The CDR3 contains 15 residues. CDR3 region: CASSWGLAEGNEQFF. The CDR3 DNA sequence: TGTGCCAGCAGCTGGGGACTAGCGGAGGGGAATGAGCAGTTCTTC.

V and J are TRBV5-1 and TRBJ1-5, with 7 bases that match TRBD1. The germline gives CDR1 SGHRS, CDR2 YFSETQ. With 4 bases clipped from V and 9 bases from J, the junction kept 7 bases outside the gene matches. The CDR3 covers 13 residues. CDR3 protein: CASSPGGAGPQHF. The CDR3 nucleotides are TGCGCCAGCAGCCCAGGGGGTGCGGGGCCCCAGCATTTT.

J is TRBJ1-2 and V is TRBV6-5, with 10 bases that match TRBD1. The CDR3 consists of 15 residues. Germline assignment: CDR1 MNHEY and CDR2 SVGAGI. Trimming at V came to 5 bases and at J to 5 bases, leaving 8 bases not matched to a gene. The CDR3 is CASSPRDRGEYGYTF. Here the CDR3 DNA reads TGTGCCAGCAGTCCCCGGGACAGGGGAGAGTATGGCTACACCTTC.

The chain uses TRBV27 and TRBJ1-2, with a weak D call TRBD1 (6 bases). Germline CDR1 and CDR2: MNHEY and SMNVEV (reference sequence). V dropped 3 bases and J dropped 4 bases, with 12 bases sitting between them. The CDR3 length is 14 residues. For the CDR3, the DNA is TGTGCCAGCAGTTTCGACCCAGGGGTCTATGGCTACACCTTC. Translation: CASSFDPGVYGYTF.

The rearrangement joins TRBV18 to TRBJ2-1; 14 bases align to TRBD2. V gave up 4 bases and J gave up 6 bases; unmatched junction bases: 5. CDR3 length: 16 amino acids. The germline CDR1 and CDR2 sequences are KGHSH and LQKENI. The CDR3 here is CASSQEGLAGGNEQFF. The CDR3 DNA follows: TGTGCCAGCTCACAAGAAGGACTAGCGGGAGGCAATGAGCAGTTCTTC.

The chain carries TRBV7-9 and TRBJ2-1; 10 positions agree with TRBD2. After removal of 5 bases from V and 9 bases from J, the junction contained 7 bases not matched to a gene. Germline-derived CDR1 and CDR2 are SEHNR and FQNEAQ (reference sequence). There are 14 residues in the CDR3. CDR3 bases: TGTGCCAGCAGCCCCGTAATAGCGGGAGGTGAGCAGTTCTTC. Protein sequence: CASSPVIAGGEQFF. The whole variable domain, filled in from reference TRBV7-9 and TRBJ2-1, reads DTGVSQNPRHKITKRGQNVTFRCDPISEHNRLYWYRQTLGQGPEFLTYFQNEAQLEKSRLLSDRFSAERPKGSFSTLEIQRTEQGDSAMYLCASSPVIAGGEQFFGPGTRLTVL.

Here the CDR3 DNA reads TGTGCCAGCAGATTAAGTTCAGCCTACGAGCAGTACTTC. Its translation: CASRLSSAYEQYF. The rearrangement links TRBV6-1 to TRBJ2-7; D gene uncertain. Germline V gene data show CDR1 as MNHNS and CDR2 as SASEGT. V lost 6 bases to trimming and J lost 2 bases, with 11 bases between them. There are 13 residues in the CDR3.

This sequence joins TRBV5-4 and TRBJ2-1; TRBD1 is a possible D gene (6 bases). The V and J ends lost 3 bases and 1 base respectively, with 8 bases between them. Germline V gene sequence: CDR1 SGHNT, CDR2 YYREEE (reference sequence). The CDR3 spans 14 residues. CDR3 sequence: CASSSGHSYNEQFF. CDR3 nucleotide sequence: TGTGCCAGCAGCTCGGGACATTCCTACAATGAGCAGTTCTTC.

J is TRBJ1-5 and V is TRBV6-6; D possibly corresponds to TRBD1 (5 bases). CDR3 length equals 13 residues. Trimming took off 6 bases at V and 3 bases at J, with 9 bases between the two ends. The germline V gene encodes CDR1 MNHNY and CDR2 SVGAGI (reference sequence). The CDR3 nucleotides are TGTGCCAGCAGACGACAGCCCAATCAGCCCCAGCATTTT. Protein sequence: CASRRQPNQPQHF.

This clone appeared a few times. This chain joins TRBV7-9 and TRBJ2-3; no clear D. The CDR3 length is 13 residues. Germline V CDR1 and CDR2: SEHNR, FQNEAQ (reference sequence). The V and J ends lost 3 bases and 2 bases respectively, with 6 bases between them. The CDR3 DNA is TGTGCCAGCAGCTTGGCCAACACAGATACGCAGTATTTT. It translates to CASSLANTDTQYF.

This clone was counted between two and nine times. DNA for the CDR3: TGTGCCAGCAAAGGGGGACAGCCACACACTGAAGCTTTCTTT. Protein: CASKGGQPHTEAFF. The chain carries TRBV6-1 and TRBJ1-1; 7 nucleotides agree with TRBD1. This CDR3 comprises 14 residues. Germline V gene data show CDR1 as MNHNS and CDR2 as SASEGT. The V and J ends lost 7 bases and 3 bases, in that order; junction bases with no gene match: 8.

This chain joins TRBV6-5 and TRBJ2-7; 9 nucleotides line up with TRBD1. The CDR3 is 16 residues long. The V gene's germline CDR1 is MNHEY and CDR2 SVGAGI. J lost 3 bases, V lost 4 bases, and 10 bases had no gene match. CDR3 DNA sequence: TGTGCCAGCAGTTCCCGACCCCCGGGACAGGGCTACGAGCAGTACTTC. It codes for CASSSRPPGQGYEQYF.

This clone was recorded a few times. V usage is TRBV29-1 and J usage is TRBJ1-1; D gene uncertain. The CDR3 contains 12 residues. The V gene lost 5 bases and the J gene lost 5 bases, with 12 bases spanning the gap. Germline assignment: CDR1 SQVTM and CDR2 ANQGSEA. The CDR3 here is CSVLTGFTEAFF. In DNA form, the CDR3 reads TGCAGCGTTCTGACCGGGTTTACTGAAGCTTTCTTT.

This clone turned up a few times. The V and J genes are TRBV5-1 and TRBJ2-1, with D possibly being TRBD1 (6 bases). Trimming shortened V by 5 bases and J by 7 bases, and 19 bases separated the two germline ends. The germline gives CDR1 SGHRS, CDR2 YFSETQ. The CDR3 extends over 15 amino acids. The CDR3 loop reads CASSTEAGEWNEQFF. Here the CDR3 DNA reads TGCGCCAGCAGTACGGAGGCAGGGGAATGGAATGAGCAGTTCTTC.

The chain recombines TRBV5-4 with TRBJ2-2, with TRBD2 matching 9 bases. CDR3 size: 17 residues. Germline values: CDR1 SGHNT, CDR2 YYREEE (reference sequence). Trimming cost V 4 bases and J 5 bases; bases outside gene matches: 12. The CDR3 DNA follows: TGTGCCAGCAGCCCGGGCGGCGGGAGGGCTACAACCGGGGAGCTGTTTTTT. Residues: CASSPGGGRATTGELFF.

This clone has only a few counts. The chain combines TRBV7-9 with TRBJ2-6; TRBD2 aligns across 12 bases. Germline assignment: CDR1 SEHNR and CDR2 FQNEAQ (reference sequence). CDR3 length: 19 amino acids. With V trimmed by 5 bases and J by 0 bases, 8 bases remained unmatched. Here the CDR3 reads CASSDLTLAGGSGANVLTF. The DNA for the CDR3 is TGTGCCAGCAGCGATTTAACACTAGCGGGAGGCTCTGGGGCCAACGTCCTGACTTTC.